A selection of T cell receptor beta chains follows, all from one sample in a study of cytomegalovirus exposure and HLA in healthy donors. Here immunoSEQ multiplex PCR was the method, and the copy in TCRdb shows in-frame clones only, minus some. The sample records over 90,000 clones, more than 70% being singletons. Sequenced input: PBMCs. The receptor set was obtained from a woman in her fifties or sixties in good health and CMV-seropositive. The CDR3 runs from the conserved cysteine through the conserved F or W. Each record gives: D gene, V gene, clone size, J gene, CDR3 protein, CDR3 DNA. D genes are given only for firm matches. Size is stated for part of the rows, as once, few or many counts, or as a class when the clone is expanded.

D gene: .
V gene: TRBV6-5
clone size: .
J gene: TRBJ2-5
CDR3 protein: CASSYSRGIKQTQYF
CDR3 DNA: TGTGCCAGCAGTTACAGCCGAGGAATTAAACAGACCCAGTACTTC

D gene: .
V gene: TRBV18
clone size: .
J gene: TRBJ1-2
CDR3 protein: CASSPRGGDNYGYTF
CDR3 DNA: TGTGCCAGCTCACCTCGCGGGGGGGATAACTATGGCTACACCTTC

D gene: TRBD1
V gene: TRBV11-2
clone size: .
J gene: TRBJ2-3
CDR3 protein: CASSFGTGATDTQYF
CDR3 DNA: TGTGCCAGCAGCTTCGGGACAGGGGCCACAGATACGCAGTATTTT

D gene: .
V gene: TRBV5-4
clone size: .
J gene: TRBJ1-5
CDR3 protein: CASSLDGNQPQHF
CDR3 DNA: TGTGCCAGCAGCTTGGACGGGAATCAGCCCCAGCATTTT

D gene: .
V gene: TRBV6-6
clone size: few
J gene: TRBJ1-1
CDR3 protein: CASNEIQMNTEAFF
CDR3 DNA: TGTGCCAGCAATGAAATTCAGATGAACACTGAAGCTTTCTTT

D gene: TRBD2
V gene: TRBV28
clone size: .
J gene: TRBJ2-7
CDR3 protein: CASRSGGISSDEQYF
CDR3 DNA: TGTGCCAGCAGATCGGGGGGAATCTCTTCCGACGAGCAGTACTTC

D gene: .
V gene: TRBV7-8
clone size: .
J gene: TRBJ2-3
CDR3 protein: CASSYGLKTDTQYF
CDR3 DNA: TGTGCCAGCAGCTATGGACTAAAGACAGATACGCAGTATTTT

D gene: TRBD1
V gene: TRBV25-1
clone size: .
J gene: TRBJ2-2
CDR3 protein: CASSTFDRGSTGELFF
CDR3 DNA: TGTGCCAGCAGCACATTCGACAGGGGGAGCACCGGGGAGCTGTTTTTT

D gene: .
V gene: TRBV30
clone size: .
J gene: TRBJ1-2
CDR3 protein: CAWLPGPGLYGYTF
CDR3 DNA: TGTGCCTGGTTGCCGGGCCCGGGACTCTATGGCTACACCTTC

D gene: TRBD1
V gene: TRBV2
clone size: .
J gene: TRBJ2-6
CDR3 protein: CASRAGQGRSGANVLTF
CDR3 DNA: TGTGCCAGCAGGGCAGGACAGGGGAGGTCTGGGGCCAACGTCCTGACTTTC

D gene: .
V gene: TRBV6-1
clone size: .
J gene: TRBJ1-4
CDR3 protein: CASRTGGVGEKLFF
CDR3 DNA: TGTGCCAGCAGGACTGGGGGGGTAGGGGAAAAACTGTTTTTT

D gene: .
V gene: TRBV29-1
clone size: few
J gene: TRBJ1-2
CDR3 protein: CSVGGQSLGGYTF
CDR3 DNA: TGCAGCGTTGGCGGCCAGTCATTGGGTGGCTACACCTTC

D gene: .
V gene: TRBV4-2
clone size: .
J gene: TRBJ2-3
CDR3 protein: CASRHHRTAGTDTQYF
CDR3 DNA: TGTGCCAGCAGACATCATCGGACAGCCGGGACAGATACGCAGTATTTT

D gene: TRBD1
V gene: TRBV20-1
clone size: .
J gene: TRBJ1-2
CDR3 protein: CSASDRGGYTF
CDR3 DNA: TGCAGTGCTAGCGACAGGGGTGGCTACACCTTC

D gene: TRBD2
V gene: TRBV13
clone size: few
J gene: TRBJ2-1
CDR3 protein: CASSSEGRASYNEQFF
CDR3 DNA: TGTGCCAGCAGCTCCGAGGGGAGGGCTTCCTACAATGAGCAGTTCTTC

D gene: TRBD2
V gene: TRBV29-1
clone size: once
J gene: TRBJ2-1
CDR3 protein: CSVEGRLAGGLRFF
CDR3 DNA: TGCAGCGTTGAAGGGCGACTAGCGGGAGGGCTGAGGTTCTTC

D gene: .
V gene: TRBV7-3
clone size: .
J gene: TRBJ2-1
CDR3 protein: CASSLGTAGNEQFF
CDR3 DNA: TGTGCCAGCAGCTTAGGGACTGCGGGCAATGAGCAGTTCTTC

D gene: .
V gene: TRBV6-6
clone size: .
J gene: TRBJ1-3
CDR3 protein: CASSYGQPLSGNTIYF
CDR3 DNA: TGTGCCAGCAGTTACGGACAGCCACTCTCTGGAAACACCATATATTTT

D gene: .
V gene: TRBV2
clone size: .
J gene: TRBJ1-4
CDR3 protein: CASNNRGWEKLFF
CDR3 DNA: TGTGCCAGCAATAACCGGGGATGGGAAAAACTGTTTTTT

D gene: TRBD1
V gene: TRBV2
clone size: .
J gene: TRBJ1-5
CDR3 protein: CASIRQGGQPQHF
CDR3 DNA: TGTGCCAGCATACGACAGGGTGGGCAGCCCCAGCATTTT

D gene: .
V gene: TRBV30
clone size: .
J gene: TRBJ2-1
CDR3 protein: CAWSVVGGTYNEQFF
CDR3 DNA: TGTGCCTGGAGTGTAGTCGGGGGAACCTACAATGAGCAGTTCTTC

D gene: .
V gene: TRBV6-5
clone size: .
J gene: TRBJ2-2
CDR3 protein: CASRQNTVTGELFF
CDR3 DNA: TGTGCCAGCAGGCAAAATACAGTTACCGGGGAGCTGTTTTTT

D gene: .
V gene: TRBV7-2
clone size: .
J gene: TRBJ2-3
CDR3 protein: CASSLDLANTDTQYF
CDR3 DNA: TGTGCCAGCAGCTTAGATCTAGCGAACACAGATACGCAGTATTTT

D gene: TRBD2
V gene: TRBV7-8
clone size: .
J gene: TRBJ2-1
CDR3 protein: CASSAQRGSSYNEQFF
CDR3 DNA: TGTGCCAGCAGCGCTCAGCGGGGGAGCTCCTACAATGAGCAGTTCTTC

D gene: .
V gene: TRBV5-4
clone size: .
J gene: TRBJ1-1
CDR3 protein: CASSHRTQGNTEAFF
CDR3 DNA: TGTGCCAGCAGCCATAGAACTCAGGGGAACACTGAAGCTTTCTTT

D gene: TRBD2
V gene: TRBV18
clone size: .
J gene: TRBJ2-1
CDR3 protein: CASSPPQSISGTYNEQFF
CDR3 DNA: TGTGCCAGCTCACCACCTCAATCTATTAGCGGGACGTACAATGAGCAGTTCTTC

D gene: .
V gene: TRBV11-2
clone size: .
J gene: TRBJ1-1
CDR3 protein: CASSLDQVRTEAFF
CDR3 DNA: TGTGCCAGCAGCTTAGATCAAGTGAGAACTGAAGCTTTCTTT

D gene: .
V gene: TRBV7-2
clone size: .
J gene: TRBJ1-3
CDR3 protein: CASSLVFSSGNTIYF
CDR3 DNA: TGTGCCAGCAGCTTAGTTTTTAGCTCTGGAAACACCATATATTTT

D gene: TRBD1
V gene: TRBV29-1
clone size: .
J gene: TRBJ2-1
CDR3 protein: CSVRPGTDRNEQFF
CDR3 DNA: TGCAGCGTGCGCCCCGGGACAGACCGAAATGAGCAGTTCTTC

D gene: .
V gene: TRBV7-3
clone size: .
J gene: TRBJ2-1
CDR3 protein: CASSFGGTNEQFF
CDR3 DNA: TGTGCCAGCAGCTTCGGAGGTACCAATGAGCAGTTCTTC

D gene: TRBD2
V gene: TRBV30
clone size: .
J gene: TRBJ2-7
CDR3 protein: CAWSWGGVTYEQYF
CDR3 DNA: TGTGCCTGGAGTTGGGGGGGTGTGACCTACGAGCAGTACTTC

D gene: .
V gene: TRBV4-1
clone size: .
J gene: TRBJ1-1
CDR3 protein: CASSQLREDTEAFF
CDR3 DNA: TGCGCCAGCAGCCAACTCCGGGAGGACACTGAAGCTTTCTTT

D gene: TRBD1
V gene: TRBV10-3
clone size: .
J gene: TRBJ2-7
CDR3 protein: CAISGTGLGYEQYF
CDR3 DNA: TGTGCCATCAGCGGGACAGGGTTGGGGTACGAGCAGTACTTC

D gene: TRBD1
V gene: TRBV27
clone size: once
J gene: TRBJ2-7
CDR3 protein: CASNSATGAGEQYF
CDR3 DNA: TGTGCCAGCAATTCCGCGACAGGGGCAGGTGAGCAGTACTTC

D gene: .
V gene: TRBV7-9
clone size: .
J gene: TRBJ1-1
CDR3 protein: CASSLKDSEAFF
CDR3 DNA: TGTGCCAGCAGCTTAAAGGACAGCGAAGCTTTCTTT

D gene: TRBD1
V gene: TRBV2
clone size: .
J gene: TRBJ1-6
CDR3 protein: CAIGQGNNSPLHF
CDR3 DNA: TGTGCCATCGGACAGGGTAACAATTCACCCCTCCACTTT

D gene: TRBD2
V gene: TRBV27
clone size: .
J gene: TRBJ2-3
CDR3 protein: CASSSWGTGLAGTLDTQYF
CDR3 DNA: TGTGCCAGCAGTTCATGGGGGACCGGACTAGCGGGGACCTTAGATACGCAGTATTTT

D gene: .
V gene: TRBV30
clone size: .
J gene: TRBJ2-7
CDR3 protein: CAWSVQYYEQYF
CDR3 DNA: TGTGCCTGGAGTGTCCAATACTACGAGCAGTACTTC

D gene: .
V gene: TRBV9
clone size: .
J gene: TRBJ1-3
CDR3 protein: CASSTRTATASSGNTIYF
CDR3 DNA: TGTGCCAGCAGCACCAGGACAGCGACAGCATCCTCTGGAAACACCATATATTTT

D gene: TRBD1
V gene: TRBV5-6
clone size: .
J gene: TRBJ2-5
CDR3 protein: CAAGQGARETQYF
CDR3 DNA: TGTGCCGCCGGCCAGGGGGCTAGGGAGACCCAGTACTTC

D gene: TRBD2
V gene: TRBV27
clone size: .
J gene: TRBJ2-3
CDR3 protein: CASSLLAVGTDTQYF
CDR3 DNA: TGTGCCAGCAGTTTACTAGCGGTGGGGACAGATACGCAGTATTTT

D gene: .
V gene: TRBV7-3
clone size: .
J gene: TRBJ2-1
CDR3 protein: CASSRGQTGSNEQFF
CDR3 DNA: TGTGCCAGCAGCCGTGGTCAAACGGGGTCTAATGAGCAGTTCTTC

D gene: TRBD1
V gene: TRBV6-1
clone size: .
J gene: TRBJ1-1
CDR3 protein: CASSDRAGGNTEAFF
CDR3 DNA: TGTGCCAGCAGCGACCGGGCAGGGGGGAACACTGAAGCTTTCTTT

D gene: .
V gene: TRBV27
clone size: .
J gene: TRBJ2-2
CDR3 protein: CASSFLRSTGELFF
CDR3 DNA: TGTGCCAGCAGTTTCCTACGGTCTACCGGGGAGCTGTTTTTT

D gene: .
V gene: TRBV7-9
clone size: .
J gene: TRBJ1-5
CDR3 protein: CASSLQGSNQPQHF
CDR3 DNA: TGTGCCAGCAGCTTACAGGGGAGTAATCAGCCCCAGCATTTT

D gene: .
V gene: TRBV2
clone size: .
J gene: TRBJ1-2
CDR3 protein: CASSETVPNYGYTF
CDR3 DNA: TGTGCCAGCAGTGAAACAGTCCCTAACTATGGCTACACCTTC

D gene: .
V gene: TRBV7-2
clone size: .
J gene: TRBJ1-2
CDR3 protein: CASSLQPAGLGGYTF
CDR3 DNA: TGTGCCAGCAGCTTACAACCAGCGGGCCTGGGTGGCTACACCTTC

D gene: TRBD1
V gene: TRBV25-1
clone size: .
J gene: TRBJ1-3
CDR3 protein: CASSRQGYGNTIYF
CDR3 DNA: TGTGCCAGCTCTCGACAGGGGTATGGAAACACCATATATTTT

D gene: .
V gene: TRBV6-5
clone size: .
J gene: TRBJ1-1
CDR3 protein: CASSGEWDTEAFF
CDR3 DNA: TGTGCCAGCAGCGGAGAATGGGACACTGAAGCTTTCTTT

D gene: TRBD2
V gene: TRBV28
clone size: .
J gene: TRBJ2-7
CDR3 protein: CASSMRGGPYEQYF
CDR3 DNA: TGTGCCAGCAGTATGCGGGGGGGACCCTACGAGCAGTACTTC

D gene: TRBD2
V gene: TRBV29-1
clone size: few
J gene: TRBJ2-2
CDR3 protein: CSVGGLAGKTGELFF
CDR3 DNA: TGCAGCGTTGGGGGACTAGCGGGAAAGACCGGGGAGCTGTTTTTT